This T cell receptor (beta chain) stems from a study of blood T cells in healthy people across ages (dated by TCRdb to between 2015 and 2016). Concerning the study at large: In model experiments, template switching captured roughly one uniquely barcoded TCR beta cDNA molecule for every two T cells. Donors were grouped into four age groups: young (average roughly 15 years), middle-aged (approximately 41), aged (roughly 62) and long-lived (around 80). Two additional independent replicas of 1 million unique cDNA reads from the same blood draw were analyzed for two donors (one aged 18 to 30 and one aged 80 or older). To avoid experimental bias, donors of different ages were spread randomly across the sequencing lanes. The study measured age-related changes in TCR beta repertoire diversity using deep sequencing normalized with unique cDNA molecular identifiers. Points the paper makes about the study in general: Estimates of total diversity from one million sequenced T cells were regarded as lower bounds and underestimates. The percentage of naive T cells measured by flow cytometry correlated strongly with observed TCR beta diversity. As age increased, observed TCR beta diversity per million T cells dropped in a roughly linear way, and a significant reduction was already evident by age around 41. The CMV infection status of donors was not known, potentially confounding age-related changes in expanded clonotypes. Compared with the aged group, the long-lived group had more naive CD4+ T cells, fewer expanded clones and increased TCR diversity, suggesting age selection. Since profiling was done on bulk unsorted PBMCs, naive and antigen-experienced compartments could not be conclusively compared.

The sample holds a few counts of this clonotype. The target of this receptor is not known. No much larger clone exists at a distance of one base, and base qualities are not known. The roughly 42 donors, aged 6 to 90 years, were systemically healthy Caucasian individuals from Russia. Each donor gave ten milliliters of peripheral blood, collected into EDTA-treated Vacutainer tubes. Ficoll-Paque density-gradient centrifugation was used to isolate PBMCs, with at least 6 million obtained per sample. Total RNA was extracted from PBMCs with Trizol reagent, with at least 6 micrograms obtained per sample. For every donor, an aliquot of PBMCs went through flow cytometry to measure the percentages of naive CD45RAhigh/CD27high T cells. The CDR3 spans 15 residues, from the cysteine through the phenylalanine. CDR3 DNA only is kept here, 45 bases in frame from base 1. The CDR1 and CDR2 encoded by the germline V gene are SQVTM and ANQGSEA. Germline trimming: 1 base from V, 3 bases from J; junction bases outside gene matches: 8.

Library prep was done by 5' RACE. Sequencing relied on an Illumina HiSeq 2500. The second PCR ran for about 7 to 11 cycles and used a J-beta primer mix along with a sample-barcoded 5' primer. A unique molecular identifier was introduced onto each TCR beta cDNA molecule by a template-switch 5' adaptor carrying 12 random nucleotides. At least 3 million CDR3-containing paired-end reads were obtained from each sample. All of the RNA was converted into first-strand cDNA using the Mint cDNA synthesis kit, with a TRBC-specific oligonucleotide serving as the primer. After uracil-DNA glycosylase treatment, a first 18-cycle PCR used universal primers M1SS and BC2_uni_R on all cDNA. The original pipeline was this. Normalization of each sample was performed by random selection of 1 million high-quality reads, each carrying a distinct molecular identifier. Instead of being binned into consensus sequences, reads that shared molecular identifiers were thrown out. MiTCR, with a Q25 quality threshold and the strictest error-elimination algorithm, was used for CDR3 identification, clonotype clustering and error correction. A nonparametric unseen species model with Euler transformation was used to estimate lower-bound total TCR beta diversity. Through fastp at Q25 and MiXCR, TCRdb rebuilt clones from the public reads, retaining in-frame beta chains. A single entry per CDR3 protein holds the most common genes and DNA from its merged rows. The V and J calls shown here were made by TCRdb, not taken from the authors' results. Across this sample there are 800,000 to 1,000,000 distinct CDR3 sequences, with approximately 49% seen only once. The ten largest make up roughly 13% of the sample.

The sequence is built from TRBV29-1 and TRBJ1-2, with 7 junctional bases fitting TRBD1. Sequenced input: blood. The sequence derives from a man younger than 40 in good health. The CDR3 reads CSVEGLQGEDYGYTF. The sequenced DNA: TGCAGCGTTGAAGGTTTGCAGGGGGAGGACTATGGCTACACCTTC.